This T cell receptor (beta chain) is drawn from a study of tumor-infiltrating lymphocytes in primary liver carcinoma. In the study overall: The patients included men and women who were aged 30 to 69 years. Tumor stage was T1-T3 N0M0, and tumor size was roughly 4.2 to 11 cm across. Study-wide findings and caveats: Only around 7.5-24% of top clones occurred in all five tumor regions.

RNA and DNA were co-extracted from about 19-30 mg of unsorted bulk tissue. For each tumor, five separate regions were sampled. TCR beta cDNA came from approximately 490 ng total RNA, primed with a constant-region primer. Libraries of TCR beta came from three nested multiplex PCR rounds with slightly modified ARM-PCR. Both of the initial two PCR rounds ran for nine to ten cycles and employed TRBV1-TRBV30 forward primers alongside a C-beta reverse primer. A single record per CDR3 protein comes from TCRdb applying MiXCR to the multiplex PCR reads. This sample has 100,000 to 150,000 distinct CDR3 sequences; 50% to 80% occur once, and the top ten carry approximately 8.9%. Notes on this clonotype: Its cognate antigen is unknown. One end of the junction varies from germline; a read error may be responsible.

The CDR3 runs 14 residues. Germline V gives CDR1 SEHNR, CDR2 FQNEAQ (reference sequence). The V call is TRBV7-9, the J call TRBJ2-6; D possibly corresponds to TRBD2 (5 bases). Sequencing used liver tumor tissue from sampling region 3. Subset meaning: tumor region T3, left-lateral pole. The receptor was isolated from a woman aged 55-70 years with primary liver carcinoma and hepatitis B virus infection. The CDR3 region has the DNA TGTGCCAGCAGTCTGGTGGCGGAGGCCAACGTCCCGACTTTC. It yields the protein CASSLVAEANVPTF.